This T cell receptor beta chain came from a study of graft-versus-host responses after intestinal transplantation. Study-level information: The transplants performed in recipients were multivisceral, liver-intestinal, or isolated intestinal. For about three years after anti-thymocyte globulin induction, all recipients took tacrolimus and steroids.

The repertoire was sequenced with immunoSEQ multiplex PCR; TCRdb's copy has only in-frame clones and lacks some. The profile shows tens of thousands of clones, 90% of them singletons. This clone showed up just once. Its antigen is as yet unknown. The CDR3 is 17 residues long. The rearrangement uses TRBV21-1 and TRBJ2-1; TRBD2 is the table's D call, not checked against the DNA. TRBV21-1 is assigned pseudogene status. This sequence was found in a human donor who was the organ donor for an intestinal transplant. Sequences were derived from unstimulated CD8+ T cells sorted from spleen or lymph node cells, sampled before transplant. CDR3 nucleotides: TGTGCCAGCAGCTCCCGGGGGAGGGGCTCATGCGCCTATGAGCAGTTCTTC. This translates into CASSSRGRGSCAYEQFF.